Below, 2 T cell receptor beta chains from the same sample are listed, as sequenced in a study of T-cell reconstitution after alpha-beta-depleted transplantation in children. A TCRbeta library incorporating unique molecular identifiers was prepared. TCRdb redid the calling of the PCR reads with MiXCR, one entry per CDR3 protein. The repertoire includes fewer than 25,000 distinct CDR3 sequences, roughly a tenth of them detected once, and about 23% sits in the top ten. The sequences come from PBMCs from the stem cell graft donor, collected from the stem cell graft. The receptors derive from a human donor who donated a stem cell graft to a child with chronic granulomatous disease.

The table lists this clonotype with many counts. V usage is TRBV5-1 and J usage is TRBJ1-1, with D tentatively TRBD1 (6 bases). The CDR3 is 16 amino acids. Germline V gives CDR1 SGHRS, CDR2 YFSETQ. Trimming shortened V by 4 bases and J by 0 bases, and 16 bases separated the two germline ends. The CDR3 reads CASSPGQGHMNTEAFF. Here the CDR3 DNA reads TGCGCCAGCAGCCCCGGGCAGGGGCACATGAACACTGAAGCTTTCTTT.

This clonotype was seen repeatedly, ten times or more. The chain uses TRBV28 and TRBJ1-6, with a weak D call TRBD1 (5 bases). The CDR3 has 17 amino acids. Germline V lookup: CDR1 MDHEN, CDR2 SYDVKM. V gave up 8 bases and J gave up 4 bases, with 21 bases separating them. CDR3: CASRIGDPQGYNSPLHF. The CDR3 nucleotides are TGTGCCAGCCGGATCGGGGATCCCCAGGGTTATAATTCACCCCTCCACTTT.